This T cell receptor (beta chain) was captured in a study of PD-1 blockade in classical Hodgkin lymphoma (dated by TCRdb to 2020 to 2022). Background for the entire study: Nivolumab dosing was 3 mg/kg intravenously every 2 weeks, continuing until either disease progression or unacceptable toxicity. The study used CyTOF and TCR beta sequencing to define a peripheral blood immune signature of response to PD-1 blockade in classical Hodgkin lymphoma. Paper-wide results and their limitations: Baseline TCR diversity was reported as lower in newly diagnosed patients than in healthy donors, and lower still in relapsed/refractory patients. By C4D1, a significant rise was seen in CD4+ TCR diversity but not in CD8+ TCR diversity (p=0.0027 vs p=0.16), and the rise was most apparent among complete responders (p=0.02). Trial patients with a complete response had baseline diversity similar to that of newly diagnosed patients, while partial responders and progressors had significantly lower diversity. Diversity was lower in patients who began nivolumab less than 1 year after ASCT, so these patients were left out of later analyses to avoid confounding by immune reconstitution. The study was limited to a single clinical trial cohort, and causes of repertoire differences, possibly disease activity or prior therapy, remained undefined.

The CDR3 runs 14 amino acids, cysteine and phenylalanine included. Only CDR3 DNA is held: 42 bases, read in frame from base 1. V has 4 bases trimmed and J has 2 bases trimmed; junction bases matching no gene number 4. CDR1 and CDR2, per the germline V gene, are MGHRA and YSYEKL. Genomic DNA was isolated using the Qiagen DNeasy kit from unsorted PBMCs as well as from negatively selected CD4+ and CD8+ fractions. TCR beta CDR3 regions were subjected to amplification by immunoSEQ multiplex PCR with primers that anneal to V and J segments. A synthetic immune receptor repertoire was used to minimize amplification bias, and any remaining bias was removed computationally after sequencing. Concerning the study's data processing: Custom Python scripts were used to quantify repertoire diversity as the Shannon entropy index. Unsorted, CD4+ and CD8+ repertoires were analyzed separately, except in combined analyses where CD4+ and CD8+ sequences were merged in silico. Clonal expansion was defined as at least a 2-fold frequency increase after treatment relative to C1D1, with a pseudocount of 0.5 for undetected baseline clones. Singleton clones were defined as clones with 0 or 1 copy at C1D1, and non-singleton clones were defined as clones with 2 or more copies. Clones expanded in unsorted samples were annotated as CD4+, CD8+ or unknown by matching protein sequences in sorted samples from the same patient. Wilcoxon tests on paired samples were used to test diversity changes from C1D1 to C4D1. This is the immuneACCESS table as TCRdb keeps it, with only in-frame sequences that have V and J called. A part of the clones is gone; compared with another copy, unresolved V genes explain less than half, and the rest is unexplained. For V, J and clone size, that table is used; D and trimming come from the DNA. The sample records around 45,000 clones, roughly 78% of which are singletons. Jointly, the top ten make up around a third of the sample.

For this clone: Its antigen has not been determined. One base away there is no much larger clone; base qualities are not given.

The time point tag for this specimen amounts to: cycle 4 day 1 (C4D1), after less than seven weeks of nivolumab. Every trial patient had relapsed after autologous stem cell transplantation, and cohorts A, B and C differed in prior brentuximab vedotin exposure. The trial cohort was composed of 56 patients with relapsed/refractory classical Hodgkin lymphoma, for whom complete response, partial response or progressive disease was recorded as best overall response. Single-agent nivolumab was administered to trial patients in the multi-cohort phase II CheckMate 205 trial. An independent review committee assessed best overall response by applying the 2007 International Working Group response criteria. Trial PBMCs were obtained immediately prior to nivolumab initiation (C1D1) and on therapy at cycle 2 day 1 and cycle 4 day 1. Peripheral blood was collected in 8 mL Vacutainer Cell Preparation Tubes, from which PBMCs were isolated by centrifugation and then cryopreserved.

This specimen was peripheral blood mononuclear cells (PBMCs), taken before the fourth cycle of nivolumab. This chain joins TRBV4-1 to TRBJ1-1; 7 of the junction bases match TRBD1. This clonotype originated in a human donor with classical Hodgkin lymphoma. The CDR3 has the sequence CASSLDRVNTEAFF. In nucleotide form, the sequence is TGCGCCAGCAGCCTCGACAGGGTTAACACTGAAGCTTTCTTT.